The 4 T cell receptor beta chains below come from one sample, sequenced in a study of blood T cell repertoires in COVID-19. Here immunoSEQ multiplex PCR was the method, and the copy in TCRdb shows in-frame clones only, minus some. The sample carries tens of thousands of clones, roughly 86% recorded once. The sample consisted of peripheral blood. The receptors shown here come from a human donor with active COVID-19. The donor label of this sample is uncertain.

The rearrangement joins TRBV10-3 to TRBJ2-7, with D uncertain. V gave up 6 bases and J gave up 1 base, with 13 bases separating them. CDR3 length: 14 residues. The germline V gene encodes CDR1 ENHRY and CDR2 SYGVKD. CDR3 in amino acids: CAISNGQGSYEQYF. CDR3 DNA: TGTGCCATCAGCAATGGGCAAGGATCCTACGAGCAGTACTTC.

This chain joins TRBV5-1 and TRBJ1-6, with 9 bases fitting TRBD1. Losses at the gene ends were 4 bases for V and 9 bases for J; bases not matched to a gene: 8. The CDR3 runs to 15 residues. CDR1 and CDR2 from the germline V gene are SGHRS and YFSETQ. The CDR3 nucleotides are TGCGCCAGCAGCCCGGGGACAGGGCAAGGTTCACCCCTCCACTTT. Translating gives CASSPGTGQGSPLHF.

The chain combines TRBV6-2 or TRBV6-3 with TRBJ2-6; D possibly corresponds to TRBD1 (6 bases). The V end was cut by 2 bases, the J end by 2 bases, with 13 bases between. Germline V gene lookup returns CDR1 MNHEY and CDR2 SVGEGT. There are 17 residues in the CDR3. As DNA, the CDR3 is TGTGCCAGCAGTTACCCCCCTACAGGGACTGGGGCCAACGTCCTGACTTTC. Its translation is CASSYPPTGTGANVLTF.

The V gene is TRBV18, the J gene TRBJ1-1, with D tentatively TRBD1 (6 bases). Germline CDR1 reads KGHSH; CDR2 reads LQKENI. The CDR3 runs to 17 residues. V dropped 2 bases and J dropped 3 bases, with 19 bases sitting between them. As DNA, the CDR3 is TGTGCCAGCTCACCAAACCAACAGGGACGCCTTTACACTGAAGCTTTCTTT. Its protein product is CASSPNQQGRLYTEAFF.